The present T cell receptor beta chain was sequenced within a study of naive and memory T cell subsets. Study-wide results and limits: Naive and memory subsets had different power law exponents for TCR abundance.

On this clonotype: Its cognate antigen is unknown.

This CDR3 is built from 22 residues. Both TRBC1 and TRBC2 were covered by a beta constant-region primer of two equimolar oligonucleotides. The cDNA 3' end received a ligated single-stranded oligonucleotide carrying the SP2 primer and a 12-nucleotide UMI. MiXCR, run by TCRdb on the UMI-ligation and nested PCR reads, gives a single entry per CDR3 protein. The sample gives tens of thousands of distinct CDR3 sequences, roughly 13% of which show up once; around 23% is in the top ten. Alpha and beta libraries were amplified separately from the second PCR onward. Cells stained for CD3, CD4, CD8, CD45RA, CD27 and viability were sorted into four CD45RA/CD27 subsets.

This sequence was found in a human donor in good health. Sequenced: effector memory CD4+ T cells from blood. Subset reported: effector memory, CD45RA- CD27-. The chain links TRBV21-1 to TRBJ2-5; the DNA was not compared with TRBD1, the D call given in the table. TRBV21-1 is reported as a pseudogene. CDR3 residues: CASSKVHGIARTDRDLQETQYF. In DNA, the CDR3 is TGTGCCAGCAGCAAAGTCCATGGTATTGCCCGGACAGATCGTGACCTCCAAGAGACCCAGTACTTC.